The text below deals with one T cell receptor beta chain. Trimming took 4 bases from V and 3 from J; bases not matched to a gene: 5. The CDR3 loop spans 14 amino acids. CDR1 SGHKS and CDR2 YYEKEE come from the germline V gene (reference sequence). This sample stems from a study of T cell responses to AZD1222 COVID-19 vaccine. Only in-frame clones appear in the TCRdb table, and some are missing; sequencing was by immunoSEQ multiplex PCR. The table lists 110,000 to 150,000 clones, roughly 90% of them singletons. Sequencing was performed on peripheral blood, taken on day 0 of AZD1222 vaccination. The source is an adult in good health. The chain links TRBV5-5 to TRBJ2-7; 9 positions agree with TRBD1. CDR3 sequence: CASSIGQGNYEQYF. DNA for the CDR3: TGTGCCAGCAGCATTGGACAGGGGAACTACGAGCAGTACTTC.